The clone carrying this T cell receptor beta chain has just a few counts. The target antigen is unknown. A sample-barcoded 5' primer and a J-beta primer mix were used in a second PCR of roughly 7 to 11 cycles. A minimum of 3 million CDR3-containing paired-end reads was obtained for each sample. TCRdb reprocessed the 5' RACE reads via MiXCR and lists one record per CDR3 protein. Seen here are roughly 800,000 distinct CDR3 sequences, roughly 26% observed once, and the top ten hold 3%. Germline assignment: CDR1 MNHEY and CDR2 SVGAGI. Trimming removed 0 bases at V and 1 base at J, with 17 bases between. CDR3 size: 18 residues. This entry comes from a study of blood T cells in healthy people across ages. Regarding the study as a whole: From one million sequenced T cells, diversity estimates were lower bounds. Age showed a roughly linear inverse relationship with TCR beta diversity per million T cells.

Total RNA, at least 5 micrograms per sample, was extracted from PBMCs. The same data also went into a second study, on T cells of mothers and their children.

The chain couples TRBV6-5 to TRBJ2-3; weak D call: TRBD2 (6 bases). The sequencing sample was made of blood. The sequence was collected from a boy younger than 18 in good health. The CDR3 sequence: CASSYSIIGSSGTDTQYF. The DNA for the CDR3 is TGTGCCAGCAGTTACTCGATAATCGGGTCTAGCGGCACAGATACGCAGTATTTT.